Each of the 20 T cell receptor beta chains below was sequenced from the same sample in a study of vaccination effects on CD4 cells after COVID-19. Their specific antigens are unknown. Repertoires were generated with immunoSEQ multiplex PCR, while TCRdb's copy carries only in-frame clones and drops some. The profile shows about 54,000 clones, around 80% of them singletons. ViraFEST assay sequencing came after antigen-specific CD4+ T cells were expanded with viral peptide pools. When around nine days of culture had elapsed, CD4+ T cells were isolated. Sequencing was performed on CD4+ T cells from PBMCs cultured with HCoV-229E spike peptides, taken before COVID-19 vaccination. The origin of the receptors is a human donor who received a COVID-19 vaccine.

V usage is TRBV30 and J usage is TRBJ2-2; a weak D match, TRBD2 (6 bases). Trimming took 7 bases from V and 2 from J, leaving 17 bases between them. The germline V gene has CDR1 GTSNPN and CDR2 SVGIG (reference sequence). The CDR3 has 15 amino acids. The CDR3 nucleotides are TGTGCCTTAAGGTTGGAGGGGCTTAACACCGGGGAGCTGTTTTTT. Translation: CALRLEGLNTGELFF.

V usage is TRBV5-1 and J usage is TRBJ2-2, with D perhaps matching TRBD2 (5 bases). The CDR3 consists of 15 residues. Trimming removed 4 bases at V and 3 bases at J, with 13 bases between. In germline, CDR1 is SGHRS, CDR2 YFSETQ. The CDR3 DNA follows: TGCGCCAGCAGCGACGGACGGGGAGACACCGGGGAGCTGTTTTTT. This encodes CASSDGRGDTGELFF. The whole variable domain, remainder taken from reference TRBV5-1 and TRBJ2-2, is KAGVTQTPRYLIKTRGQQVTLSCSPISGHRSVSWYQQTPGQGLQFLFEYFSETQRNKGNFPGRFSGRQFSNSRSEMNVSTLELGDSALYLCASSDGRGDTGELFFGEGSRLTVL.

The chain carries TRBV19 and TRBJ1-1; tentative D call: TRBD1 (5 bases). CDR3 length: 16 residues. Trimming stripped 7 bases from V and 1 base from J, with 19 bases between. Germline CDR1 reads LNHDA; CDR2 reads SQIVND (reference sequence). For the CDR3, the DNA is TGTGCCAGTACCGAGGGTCGGGGGACTAGGAACACTGAAGCTTTCTTT. Translating it yields CASTEGRGTRNTEAFF.

The rearrangement links TRBV2 to TRBJ1-1; tentative D call: TRBD1 (6 bases). Between the trimmed V and J ends, which lost 2 bases and 12 bases, there was a span of 13 bases. Per germline, CDR1 SNHLY and CDR2 FYNNEI. The CDR3 is 12 residues long. The CDR3 DNA reads TGTGCCAGCAGTGAACCGGGACACGGAACTTTCTTT. Translation: CASSEPGHGTFF.

The chain couples TRBV14 to TRBJ2-3; tentative D call: TRBD1 (6 bases). This CDR3 region has 17 residues. CDR1 and CDR2 (germline): SGHDN, FVKESK. V lost 2 bases and J lost 2, with 17 bases in between. The CDR3 region has the DNA TGTGCCAGCAGCCAATACACCGCCAGGGGTTCCACAGATACGCAGTATTTT. Amino acid sequence: CASSQYTARGSTDTQYF.

This clone came up a few times. The rearrangement joins TRBV7-3 to TRBJ2-3; 10 positions match TRBD1. The germline V gene encodes CDR1 SGHTA and CDR2 FQGTGA. The CDR3 totals 12 residues. The J segment lost 12 bases and the V segment lost 5 bases, leaving 5 bases of the junction unmatched. CDR3 loop: CASSPGQGTQYF. In DNA form, the CDR3 reads TGTGCCAGCAGCCCGGGACAGGGGACTCAGTATTTT. Combining the CDR3 with reference TRBV7-3 and TRBJ2-3 gives the whole variable domain GAGVSQTPSNKVTEKGKYVELRCDPISGHTALYWYRQSLGQGPEFLIYFQGTGAADDSGLPNDRFFAVRPEGSVSTLKIQRTERGDSAVYLCASSPGQGTQYFGPGTRLTVL.

Here the CDR3 reads CASSRQGADGYTF. CDR3 nucleotides: TGTGCCAGCAGTCGACAGGGGGCTGATGGCTACACCTTC. The rearrangement uses TRBV6-6 and TRBJ1-2; 10 positions match TRBD1. CDR3 size: 13 residues. Germline V gene data show CDR1 as MNHNY and CDR2 as SVGAGI (reference sequence). Trimming at V came to 5 bases and at J to 6 bases, leaving 3 bases not matched to a gene.

The chain is built from TRBV19 and TRBJ1-2, with 7 bases matching TRBD1. J was trimmed by 5 bases and V by 6 bases; bases with no gene match: 9. Germline V gene sequence: CDR1 LNHDA, CDR2 SQIVND (reference sequence). This CDR3 contains 14 residues. The CDR3 sequence is CASRSRDRIYGYTF. DNA for the CDR3: TGTGCCAGTAGAAGCCGGGACAGAATATATGGCTACACCTTC. The entire variable domain, with the rest obtained from reference TRBV19 and TRBJ1-2, is as follows: DGGITQSPKYLFRKEGQNVTLSCEQNLNHDAMYWYRQDPGQGLRLIYYSQIVNDFQKGDIAEGYSVSREKKESFPLTVTSAQKNPTAFYLCASRSRDRIYGYTFGSGTRLTVV.

This chain links TRBV3-1 (or the pseudogene TRBV3-2) with TRBJ2-3; D may match TRBD1 or TRBD2 (6 bases each). Trimming pared 6 bases from V and 1 base from J, leaving 14 bases between. Looked up from germline, CDR1 is LGHDT and CDR2 is YNNKEL (reference sequence). CDR3 length: 15 residues. The CDR3 loop reads CASSLMGGGTDTQYF. CDR3 DNA: TGTGCCAGCAGTCTTATGGGGGGCGGCACAGATACGCAGTATTTT.

The V and J genes are TRBV19 and TRBJ2-2, with unresolved D. Germline loops: CDR1 LNHDA, CDR2 SQIVND (reference sequence). Trimming stripped 3 bases from V and 4 bases from J, with 12 bases between. The CDR3 covers 15 residues. The CDR3 loop reads CASSIGSGRTGELFF. DNA of the CDR3: TGTGCCAGTAGTATTGGGTCGGGTCGCACCGGGGAGCTGTTTTTT.

The table lists this clone with a few counts. The CDR3 sequence is CASSLVAGGLLNEQFF. The CDR3 DNA reads TGTGCCAGCAGCTTGGTGGCGGGGGGGCTCCTCAATGAGCAGTTCTTC. The chain couples TRBV11-2 to TRBJ2-1; 9 bases line up with TRBD2. V dropped 3 bases and J dropped 6; count of bases not matched to a gene: 9. The CDR3 runs to 16 residues. Per the germline V gene, CDR1 is SGHAT and CDR2 is FQNNGV.

The CDR3 spells CAIAPDADRGNEQFF. CDR3 nucleotides: TGTGCCATCGCGCCGGACGCGGACAGGGGCAATGAGCAGTTCTTC. The chain has TRBV10-3 and TRBJ2-1; the match to TRBD1 covers 9 bases. CDR1 is ENHRY, CDR2 SYGVKD, per germline. The CDR3 runs to 15 residues. The V and J ends lost 8 bases and 6 bases, in that order; junction bases with no gene match: 11.

J is TRBJ2-2 and V is TRBV7-7; 10 nucleotides match TRBD1. Germline values: CDR1 SSHAT, CDR2 FNYEAQ (reference sequence). Germline trimming cut 5 bases from V and 6 bases from J; bases unmatched to any gene: 12. The CDR3 is made up of 17 amino acids. The CDR3 loop reads CASSPSRGTGVAGELFF. Here the CDR3 DNA reads TGTGCCAGCAGCCCGTCGCGTGGGACAGGGGTTGCCGGGGAGCTGTTTTTT.

The V call is TRBV19, the J call TRBJ2-1; 8 bases match TRBD2. In germline, CDR1 is LNHDA, CDR2 SQIVND (reference sequence). V gave up 2 bases and J gave up 8 bases; unmatched junction bases: 5. The CDR3 runs to 14 residues. CDR3 residues: CASSIMATSDEQFF. CDR3 bases: TGTGCCAGTAGTATAATGGCGACTAGCGATGAGCAGTTCTTC.

J is TRBJ1-2 and V is TRBV19; D ambiguous. The V end lost 3 bases, the J end lost 1 base, and 6 bases lay between the germline ends. Germline V CDR1 and CDR2: LNHDA, SQIVND (reference sequence). There are 13 residues in the CDR3. The CDR3 coding sequence is TGTGCCAGTAGTATCGGGGATAACTATGGCTACACCTTC. It translates to CASSIGDNYGYTF.

The genes are TRBV24-1 and TRBJ2-2; D is unresolved. The V and J ends lost 3 bases and 7 bases respectively, with 14 bases between them. CDR3 size: 15 residues. In germline, CDR1 is KGHDR, CDR2 SFDVKD. CDR3 bases: TGTGCCACCAGTGATAGCCAAGGCGTTTTCGGGGAGCTGTTTTTT. It encodes CATSDSQGVFGELFF.

The V and J genes are TRBV18 and TRBJ2-5; no definite D call. Trimming stripped 0 bases from V and 2 bases from J, with 7 bases between. The germline V gene encodes CDR1 KGHSH and CDR2 LQKENI. This CDR3 contains 14 residues. CDR3 sequence (DNA): TGTGCCAGCTCACCACCACAGCCTCAAGAGACCCAGTACTTC. Encoded protein: CASSPPQPQETQYF.

V gene TRBV6-6 combines with J gene TRBJ2-2; 9 bases are shared with TRBD1. CDR3 length: 15 amino acids. Germline-derived CDR1 and CDR2 are MNHNY and SVGAGI (reference sequence). The V segment lost 2 bases and the J segment 6 bases; nucleotides outside the gene matches: 4. CDR3 sequence: CASSYLRQGAGELFF. CDR3 sequence (DNA): TGTGCCAGCAGTTACCTCCGACAGGGGGCCGGGGAGCTGTTTTTT.

The chain is built from TRBV3-1 (or the pseudogene TRBV3-2) and TRBJ2-3; 9 bases fit TRBD1. Germline V gene sequence: CDR1 LGHDT, CDR2 YNNKEL (reference sequence). The CDR3 runs 15 residues. The ends lost 4 bases at V and 10 bases at J; junction bases unmatched: 12. The CDR3, as DNA: TGTGCCAGCAGCCCCTGGACAGGGGAAATGGATGCGCAGTATTTT. It is translated as CASSPWTGEMDAQYF.

The CDR3 sequence: CASSTPGRSYEQYV. CDR3 nucleotide sequence: TGTGCCAGCAGTACCCCCGGGCGATCCTACGAGCAGTACGTC. The V gene is TRBV28, the J gene TRBJ2-7; D unresolved. The CDR3 runs to 14 residues. The V gene's germline CDR1 is MDHEN and CDR2 SYDVKM. With 5 bases removed from V and 1 base from J, the gap between germline ends came to 12 bases.